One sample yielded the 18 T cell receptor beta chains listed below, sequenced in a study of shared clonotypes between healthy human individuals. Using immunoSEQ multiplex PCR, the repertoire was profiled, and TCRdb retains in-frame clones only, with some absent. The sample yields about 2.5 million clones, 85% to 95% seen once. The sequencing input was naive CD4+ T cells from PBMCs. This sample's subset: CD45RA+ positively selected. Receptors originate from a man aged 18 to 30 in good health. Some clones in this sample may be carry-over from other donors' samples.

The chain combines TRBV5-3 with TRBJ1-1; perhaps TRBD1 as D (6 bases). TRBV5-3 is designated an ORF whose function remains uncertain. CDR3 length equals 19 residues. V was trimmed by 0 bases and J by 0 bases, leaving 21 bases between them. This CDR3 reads CARSLGAKIHRDMNTEAFF. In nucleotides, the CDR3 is TGTGCCAGAAGCTTGGGAGCTAAAATCCACAGGGACATGAACACTGAAGCTTTCTTT.

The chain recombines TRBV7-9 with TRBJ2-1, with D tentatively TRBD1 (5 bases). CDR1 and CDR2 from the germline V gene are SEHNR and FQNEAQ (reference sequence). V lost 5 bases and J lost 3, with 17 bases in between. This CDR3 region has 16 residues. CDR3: CASSNTRTSYYNEQFF. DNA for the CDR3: TGTGCCAGCAGCAACACTCGGACAAGCTACTACAATGAGCAGTTCTTC.

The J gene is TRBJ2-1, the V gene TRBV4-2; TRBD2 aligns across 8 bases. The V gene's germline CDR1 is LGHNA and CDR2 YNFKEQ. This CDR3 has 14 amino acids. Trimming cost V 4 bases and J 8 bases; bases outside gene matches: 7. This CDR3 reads CASSLAGGRDEQFF. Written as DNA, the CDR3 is TGTGCCAGCAGCCTTGCGGGAGGTAGAGATGAGCAGTTCTTC.

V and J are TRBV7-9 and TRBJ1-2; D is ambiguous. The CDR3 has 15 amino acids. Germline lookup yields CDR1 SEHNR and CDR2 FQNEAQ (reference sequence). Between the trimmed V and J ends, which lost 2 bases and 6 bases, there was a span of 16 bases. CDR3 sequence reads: CASSLYDSSGDGYTF. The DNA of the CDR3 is TGTGCCAGCAGCTTATATGACTCTTCCGGGGATGGCTACACCTTC.

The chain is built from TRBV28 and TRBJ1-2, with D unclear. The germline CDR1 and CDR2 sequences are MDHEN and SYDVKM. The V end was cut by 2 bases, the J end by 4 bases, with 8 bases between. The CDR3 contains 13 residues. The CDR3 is CASSLQKSYGYTF. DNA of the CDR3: TGTGCCAGCAGTTTACAGAAAAGCTATGGCTACACCTTC.

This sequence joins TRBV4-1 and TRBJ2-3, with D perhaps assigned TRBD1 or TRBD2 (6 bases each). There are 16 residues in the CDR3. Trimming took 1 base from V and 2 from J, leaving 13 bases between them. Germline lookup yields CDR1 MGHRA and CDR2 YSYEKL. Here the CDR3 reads CASSQVRGGTTDTQYF. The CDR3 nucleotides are TGCGCCAGCAGCCAAGTCAGGGGCGGGACCACAGATACGCAGTATTTT.

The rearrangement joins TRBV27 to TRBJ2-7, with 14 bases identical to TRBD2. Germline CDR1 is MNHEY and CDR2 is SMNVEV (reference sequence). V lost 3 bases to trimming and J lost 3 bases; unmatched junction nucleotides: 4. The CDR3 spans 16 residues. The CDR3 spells CASSFFGTSGSYEQYF. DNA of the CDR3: TGTGCCAGCAGTTTCTTCGGGACTAGCGGGAGCTACGAGCAGTACTTC.

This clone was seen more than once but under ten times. CDR3 loop: CASRPLQGLGGTEAFF. In DNA, the CDR3 is TGTGCCAGCAGGCCCCTTCAAGGGTTGGGCGGCACTGAAGCTTTCTTT. The chain joins TRBV27 to TRBJ1-1; unclear D gene. The germline gives CDR1 MNHEY, CDR2 SMNVEV (reference sequence). The CDR3 loop spans 16 amino acids. Trimming took off 6 bases at V and 4 bases at J, with 21 bases between the two ends.

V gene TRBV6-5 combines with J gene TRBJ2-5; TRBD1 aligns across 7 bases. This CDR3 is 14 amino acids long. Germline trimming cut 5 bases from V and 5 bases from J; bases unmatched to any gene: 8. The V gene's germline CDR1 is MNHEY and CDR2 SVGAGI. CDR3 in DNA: TGTGCCAGCAGTAAGGGACAGCCTCGGGAGACCCAGTACTTC. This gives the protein CASSKGQPRETQYF.

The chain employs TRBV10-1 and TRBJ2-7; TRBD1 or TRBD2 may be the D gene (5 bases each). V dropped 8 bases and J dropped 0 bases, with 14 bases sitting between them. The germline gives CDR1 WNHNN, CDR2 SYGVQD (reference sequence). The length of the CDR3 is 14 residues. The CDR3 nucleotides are TGCGCCAGCCGCCGGGACGGGAACTCCTACGAGCAGTACTTC. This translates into CASRRDGNSYEQYF.

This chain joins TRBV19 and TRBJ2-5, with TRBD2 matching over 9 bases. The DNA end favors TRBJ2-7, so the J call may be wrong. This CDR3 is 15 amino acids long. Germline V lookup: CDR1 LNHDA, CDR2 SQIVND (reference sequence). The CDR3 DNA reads TGTGCCAGTAGTTCTCGGCTAGCGGGGTCCTACGAGCAGTACTTC. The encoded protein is CASSSRLAGSYEQYF.

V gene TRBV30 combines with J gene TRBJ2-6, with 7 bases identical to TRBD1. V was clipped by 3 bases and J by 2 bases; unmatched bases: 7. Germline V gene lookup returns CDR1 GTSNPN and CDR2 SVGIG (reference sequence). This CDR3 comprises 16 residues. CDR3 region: CAWSLLTGPGANVLTF. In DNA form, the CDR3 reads TGTGCCTGGAGCCTATTGACAGGGCCTGGGGCCAACGTCCTGACTTTC.

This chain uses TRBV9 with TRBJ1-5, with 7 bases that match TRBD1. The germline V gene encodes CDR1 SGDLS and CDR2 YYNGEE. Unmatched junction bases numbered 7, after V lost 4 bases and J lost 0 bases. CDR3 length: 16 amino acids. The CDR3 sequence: CASSPVGQASNQPQHF. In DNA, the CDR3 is TGTGCCAGCAGCCCTGTCGGACAGGCTAGCAATCAGCCCCAGCATTTT.

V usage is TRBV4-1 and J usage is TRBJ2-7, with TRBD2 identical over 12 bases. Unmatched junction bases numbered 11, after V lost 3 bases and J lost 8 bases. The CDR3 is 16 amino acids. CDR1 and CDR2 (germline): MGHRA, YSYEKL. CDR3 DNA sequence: TGCGCCAGCAGCCAGGGATTGACTAGCGGGAGTCTCCAGCAGTACTTC. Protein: CASSQGLTSGSLQQYF.

CDR3 DNA sequence: TGTGCCAGCAGTTACTCAGGGGTGGGAAATCAGCCCCAGCATTTT. Translating it yields CASSYSGVGNQPQHF. This chain links TRBV6-6 with TRBJ1-5; the D gene is possibly TRBD1 (5 bases). CDR3 length: 15 amino acids. Germline CDR1 MNHNY, CDR2 SVGAGI (reference sequence). Trimming cost V 0 bases and J 4 bases, with 10 bases left between them.

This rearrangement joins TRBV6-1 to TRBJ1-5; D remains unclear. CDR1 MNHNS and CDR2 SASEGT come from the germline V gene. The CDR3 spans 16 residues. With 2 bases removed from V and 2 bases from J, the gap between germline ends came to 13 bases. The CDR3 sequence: CASSEWGGRGNQPQHF. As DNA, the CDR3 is TGTGCCAGCAGTGAATGGGGTGGGAGGGGCAATCAGCCCCAGCATTTT.

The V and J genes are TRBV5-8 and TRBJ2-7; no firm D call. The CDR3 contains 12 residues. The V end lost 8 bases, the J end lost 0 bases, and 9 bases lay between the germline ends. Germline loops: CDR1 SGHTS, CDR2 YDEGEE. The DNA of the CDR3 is TGTGCCAGTTTGGGCAGCTCCTACGAGCAGTACTTC. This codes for CASLGSSYEQYF. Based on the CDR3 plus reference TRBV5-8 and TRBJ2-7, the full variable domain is EAGVTQSPTHLIKTRGQQATLRCSPISGHTSVYWYQQALGLGLQFLLWYDEGEERNRGNFPPRFSGRQFPNYSSELNVNALELEDSALYLCASLGSSYEQYFGPGTRLTVT.

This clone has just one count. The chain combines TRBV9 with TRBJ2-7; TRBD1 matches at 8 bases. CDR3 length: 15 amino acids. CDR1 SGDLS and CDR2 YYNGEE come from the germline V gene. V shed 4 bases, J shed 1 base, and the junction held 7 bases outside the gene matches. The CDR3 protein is CASSSARTGSYEQYF. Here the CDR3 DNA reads TGTGCCAGCAGCTCAGCGCGGACAGGGTCCTACGAGCAGTACTTC.